One sample yielded the 26 T cell receptor beta chains listed below, sequenced in a study of early stage breast cancer tumors. Generated by immunoSEQ multiplex PCR, the TCRdb table keeps only in-frame clones and is missing some. The repertoire consists of approximately 70,000 clones, with around 80% occurring once and the leading ten covering approximately 4.5%. The sequencing input was blood. The receptor set was obtained from a middle-aged person with breast cancer.

V is TRBV7-3 and J is TRBJ2-7; 8 bases match TRBD2. CDR1 SGHTA and CDR2 FQGTGA come from the germline V gene. The CDR3 spans 14 residues. V gave up 5 bases and J gave up 0 bases; unmatched junction bases: 3. The CDR3 reads CASSPSGSSYEQYF. As DNA, the CDR3 is TGTGCCAGCAGCCCAAGCGGGAGCTCCTACGAGCAGTACTTC.

The J gene is TRBJ2-7, the V gene TRBV7-9; 8 bases are shared with TRBD2. This CDR3 is built from 17 residues. Germline CDR1 SEHNR, CDR2 FQNEAQ (reference sequence). V lost 3 bases and J lost 4; bases outside the gene matches: 14. CDR3 sequence reads: CASSLYLGSGSGYEQYF. The DNA of the CDR3 is TGTGCCAGCAGCTTGTATCTTGGAAGCGGGAGTGGGTACGAGCAGTACTTC.

The chain recombines TRBV29-1 with TRBJ2-3, with 9 bases fitting TRBD2. The V gene end was trimmed by 8 bases and the J gene end by 2 bases; junction bases not matched to a gene: 2. The CDR3 covers 12 residues. The germline V gene encodes CDR1 SQVTM and CDR2 ANQGSEA. In DNA, the CDR3 is TGCAGCCAGCGGGAGGTCACAGATACGCAGTATTTT. It is translated as CSQREVTDTQYF.

This chain joins TRBV6-6 and TRBJ2-3; D not certain. The CDR3 has 14 amino acids. The germline V and J ends were trimmed by 2 bases and 2 bases, with 8 bases remaining between them. From germline, CDR1 is MNHNY and CDR2 SVGAGI (reference sequence). In DNA, the CDR3 is TGTGCCAGCAGTTACGTAGAAGACACAGATACGCAGTATTTT. The encoded protein is CASSYVEDTDTQYF.

This clone was recorded once. This rearrangement joins TRBV7-3 to TRBJ1-2; 12 bases map to TRBD1. This CDR3 region has 18 residues. The V gene's germline CDR1 is SGHTA and CDR2 FQGTGA. After removal of 5 bases from V and 8 bases from J, the junction contained 18 bases not matched to a gene. CDR3 sequence reads: CASSKRRLRDRGHGGYTF. The CDR3, as DNA: TGTGCCAGCAGCAAGCGGAGGCTCCGGGACAGGGGGCATGGAGGCTACACCTTC.

J is TRBJ2-7 and V is TRBV10-3; D unclear. CDR1 is ENHRY and CDR2 is SYGVKD in the germline V gene. The CDR3 consists of 9 residues. The V end lost 8 bases, the J end lost 5 bases, and 4 bases lay between the germline ends. The CDR3 DNA reads TGTGCCATCGGAGACGAGCAGTACTTC. Translating gives CAIGDEQYF.

V and J are TRBV6-1 and TRBJ2-2, with D possibly being TRBD2 (7 bases). CDR1 and CDR2 from the germline V gene are MNHNS and SASEGT. V lost 6 bases and J lost 4, with 15 bases in between. The CDR3 covers 15 residues. The CDR3 DNA sequence: TGTGCCAGCAGGAGGGGGGGGTCCGGCACCGGGGAGCTGTTTTTT. Translation gives CASRRGGSGTGELFF.

J is TRBJ1-4 and V is TRBV29-1; D ambiguous. V lost 4 bases and J lost 0, with 6 bases in between. CDR3 length: 13 amino acids. The germline V gene encodes CDR1 SQVTM and CDR2 ANQGSEA. The CDR3 DNA sequence: TGCAGCGTTGTTTCCTCAACTAATGAAAAACTGTTTTTT. It is translated as CSVVSSTNEKLFF.

Here the CDR3 reads CASSVSPSQDTQYF. The CDR3 coding sequence is TGTGCCAGCAGCGTAAGTCCCAGCCAAGATACGCAGTATTTT. The V gene is TRBV9, the J gene TRBJ2-3; D gene unclear. V lost 1 base to trimming and J lost 5 bases, with 11 bases between them. Per the germline V gene, CDR1 is SGDLS and CDR2 is YYNGEE. The CDR3 runs 14 residues.

The chain joins TRBV5-8 to TRBJ2-3; weak D call: TRBD2 (6 bases). The germline V gene encodes CDR1 SGHTS and CDR2 YDEGEE. Trimming stripped 5 bases from V and 2 bases from J, with 9 bases between. CDR3 length: 13 residues. The CDR3 loop reads CASSWDSTDTQYF. CDR3 nucleotides: TGTGCCAGCAGTTGGGACTCCACAGATACGCAGTATTTT.

The chain employs TRBV4-1 and TRBJ2-5; D is undetermined. The CDR3 loop spans 14 amino acids. V shed 1 base and J shed 2 bases, with 8 bases lying between them. Germline V CDR1 and CDR2: MGHRA, YSYEKL. The CDR3 sequence: CASSQVTIQETQYF. CDR3 DNA sequence: TGCGCCAGCAGCCAAGTTACTATTCAAGAGACCCAGTACTTC.

The chain employs TRBV18 and TRBJ2-7; 7 bases fit TRBD1. The CDR3 extends over 15 amino acids. The V gene end was trimmed by 0 bases and the J gene end by 3 bases; junction bases not matched to a gene: 5. The germline V gene has CDR1 KGHSH and CDR2 LQKENI. The CDR3 spells CASSPPTGNYYEQYF. The CDR3 nucleotides are TGTGCCAGCTCACCACCGACAGGGAACTACTACGAGCAGTACTTC.

This chain uses TRBV7-2 with TRBJ1-3, with a weak D call TRBD1 (5 bases). This CDR3 region has 15 residues. Germline V lookup: CDR1 SGHTA, CDR2 FQGNSA. The DNA for the CDR3 is TGTGCTTCCGCGAGGGACCTGAGCTCTGGAAACACCATATATTTT. Translating it yields CASARDLSSGNTIYF.

This clone is a singleton in its sample. The genes are TRBV27 and TRBJ2-1, with 8 bases lining up with TRBD2. The germline V gene encodes CDR1 MNHEY and CDR2 SMNVEV (reference sequence). CDR3 size: 16 residues. The trim removed 5 bases at V and 0 bases at J, leaving 6 bases unmatched. The CDR3 bases are TGTGCCAGCAGTCGGTCACTAGCGGCCTCCTACAATGAGCAGTTCTTC. This gives the protein CASSRSLAASYNEQFF.

This clone came up once. This sequence joins TRBV28 and TRBJ1-4; D ambiguous. CDR1 MDHEN and CDR2 SYDVKM come from the germline V gene. Trimming cost V 2 bases and J 8 bases, with 6 bases left between them. CDR3 length: 12 residues. The CDR3 is CASSLDREKLFF. DNA for the CDR3: TGTGCCAGCAGTTTAGACCGGGAAAAACTGTTTTTT.

V gene TRBV7-9 combines with J gene TRBJ2-2; tentative D call: TRBD1 (5 bases). This CDR3 has 16 residues. Looked up from germline, CDR1 is SEHNR and CDR2 is FQNEAQ (reference sequence). V was cut by 0 bases and J by 6 bases, with 14 bases left in between. The DNA of the CDR3 is TGTGCCAGCAGCTTAGCGCAAGGGGAACGGTCCGGGGAGCTGTTTTTT. Translating it yields CASSLAQGERSGELFF.

This chain uses TRBV4-2 with TRBJ2-7, with TRBD2 matching 7 bases. CDR1 and CDR2 (germline): LGHNA, YNFKEQ. The CDR3 contains 12 residues. V was pared by 8 bases and J by 7 bases, with 8 bases of the junction left unmatched. The CDR3 protein is CASEGGSQEQYF. CDR3 coding DNA: TGTGCCAGCGAGGGCGGGAGTCAAGAGCAGTACTTC.

The chain joins TRBV6-5 to TRBJ1-4; 7 bases match TRBD1. In germline, CDR1 is MNHEY, CDR2 SVGAGI. Losses at the gene ends were 2 bases for V and 3 bases for J; bases not matched to a gene: 3. The CDR3 loop spans 15 amino acids. The CDR3 DNA reads TGTGCCAGCAGTTACAGAGACAGGGCTAATGAAAAACTGTTTTTT. Protein product: CASSYRDRANEKLFF.

The chain is built from TRBV2 and TRBJ1-5, with D perhaps matching TRBD1 (6 bases). The CDR3 runs to 15 residues. Germline CDR1 is SNHLY and CDR2 is FYNNEI. Trimming removed 6 bases at V and 0 bases at J, with 12 bases between. In nucleotides, the CDR3 is TGTGCCAGCAGAGACAGGATCTATAGCAATCAGCCCCAGCATTTT. Encoded protein: CASRDRIYSNQPQHF.

This clone was found once. J is TRBJ2-2 and V is TRBV27; D gene unclear. Between the trimmed V and J ends, which lost 3 bases and 5 bases, there was a span of 4 bases. Germline V gene data show CDR1 as MNHEY and CDR2 as SMNVEV (reference sequence). CDR3 length: 12 residues. DNA for the CDR3: TGTGCCAGCAGTTTCCTAACCGGGGAGCTGTTTTTT. This encodes CASSFLTGELFF.

The J gene is TRBJ2-7, the V gene TRBV4-2; 11 positions match TRBD1. Germline V gene lookup returns CDR1 LGHNA and CDR2 YNFKEQ. CDR3 length: 16 residues. Trimming cost V 0 bases and J 4 bases; bases outside gene matches: 5. CDR3 nucleotides: TGTGCCAGCAGCCAAGAGGCCGGGACAGGGGGGTACGAGCAGTACTTC. Protein product: CASSQEAGTGGYEQYF.

CDR3 protein: CSVLTDGYTF. The CDR3 DNA reads TGCAGCGTTCTGACAGATGGCTACACCTTC. The chain combines TRBV29-1 with TRBJ1-2; D might be TRBD1 (5 bases). V was cut by 5 bases and J by 6 bases, with 7 bases left in between. CDR3 length: 10 amino acids. Per the germline V gene, CDR1 is SQVTM and CDR2 is ANQGSEA.

V and J are TRBV7-9 and TRBJ2-1; 9 bases match TRBD1. V shed 5 bases and J 6 bases; nucleotides not matched to a gene: 11. This CDR3 is built from 16 residues. From germline, CDR1 is SEHNR and CDR2 FQNEAQ (reference sequence). CDR3 protein: CASSPPGTGSFNEQFF. The CDR3 nucleotides read TGTGCCAGCAGCCCTCCCGGGACAGGGAGTTTCAATGAGCAGTTCTTC.

CDR3 nucleotide sequence: TGTGCCAGCTCGACCCCACGACAGGGGCCCTACGAGCAGTACTTC. It is translated as CASSTPRQGPYEQYF. The J gene is TRBJ2-7, the V gene TRBV18; TRBD1 agrees at 8 bases. This CDR3 is 15 amino acids long. Germline CDR1 and CDR2: KGHSH and LQKENI. Trimming at V came to 6 bases and at J to 2 bases, leaving 9 bases not matched to a gene.

This clone was picked up a small number of times. Other DNA sequences in the sample encode the same CDR3. The gene calls are TRBV6-5 and TRBJ1-2; D uncertain. V shed 0 bases and J shed 2 bases, with 7 bases lying between them. The CDR3 spans 14 residues. Germline lookup yields CDR1 MNHEY and CDR2 SVGAGI. CDR3 coding DNA: TGTGCCAGCAGTTACTCGATTGAGAACTATGGCTACACCTTC. Its protein product is CASSYSIENYGYTF.

V gene TRBV7-9 combines with J gene TRBJ1-1; maybe TRBD1 (5 bases). Germline V gene lookup returns CDR1 SEHNR and CDR2 FQNEAQ (reference sequence). Trimming left V 2 bases short and J 5 bases short, with 12 bases between. CDR3 size: 14 residues. The CDR3 here is CASSLIQGRTEAFF. The CDR3 DNA follows: TGTGCCAGCAGCTTAATCCAGGGCCGGACTGAAGCTTTCTTT.